This T cell receptor beta chain was captured by sequencing in a study of T-cell memory formation after mild COVID-19. Study-wide points: Chiefly within CM and EM were the contracting CD4+ clones; CD8+ ones were within EMRA.

MiXCR, run by TCRdb on the 5' RACE reads, gives a single entry per CDR3 protein. The table shows approximately 560,000 distinct CDR3 sequences, with roughly a sixth occurring only once. With respect to this clonotype: Antigen unknown.

The CDR3 runs to 15 residues. V was pared by 5 bases and J by 5 bases, with 18 bases between. Material for sequencing was PBMCs or a T cell subset sorted from them (not recorded which). This sequence was found in an adult woman who had mild COVID-19 (a few samples of this study predate the infection). Cell type and time point are not known. The rearrangement links TRBV12-3 or TRBV12-4 to TRBJ1-2; a possible D gene is TRBD1 (5 bases). This chain's CDR3 is CASSPSGGGPYGYTF. In nucleotides, the CDR3 is TGTGCCAGCAGTCCCTCCGGGGGAGGCCCTTATGGCTACACCTTC.